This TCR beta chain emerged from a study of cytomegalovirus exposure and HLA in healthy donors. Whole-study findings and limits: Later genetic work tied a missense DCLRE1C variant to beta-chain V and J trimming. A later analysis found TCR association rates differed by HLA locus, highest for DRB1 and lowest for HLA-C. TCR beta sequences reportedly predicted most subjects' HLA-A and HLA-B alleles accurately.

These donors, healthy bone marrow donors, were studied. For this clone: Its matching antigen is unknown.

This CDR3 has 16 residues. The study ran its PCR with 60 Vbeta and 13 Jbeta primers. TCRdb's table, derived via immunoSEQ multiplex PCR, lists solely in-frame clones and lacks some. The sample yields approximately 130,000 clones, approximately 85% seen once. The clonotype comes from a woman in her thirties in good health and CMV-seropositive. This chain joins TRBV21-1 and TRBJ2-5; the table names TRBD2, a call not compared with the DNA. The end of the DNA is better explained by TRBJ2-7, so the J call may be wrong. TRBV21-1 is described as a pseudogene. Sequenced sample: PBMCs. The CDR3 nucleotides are TGTGCCAGCAGCGTCCGAGGAAGGCCTTTAACCTACGAGCAGTACTTC. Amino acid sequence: CASSVRGRPLTYEQYF.